A single sample is the source of the 8 T cell receptor beta chains below, sequenced in a study of control samples from healthy donors and cancer patients. Data came from immunoSEQ multiplex PCR; TCRdb stores just in-frame clones and leaves some out. The sample records about 70,000 clones, 84% being singletons. Sequenced: PBMCs. The receptors shown here come from a woman aged 50 to 60 with lung cancer.

This sequence joins TRBV19 and TRBJ1-3, with D tentatively TRBD1 (6 bases). The CDR3 sequence is 16 residues long. Germline V gene lookup returns CDR1 LNHDA and CDR2 SQIVND (reference sequence). The V end was cut by 4 bases, the J end by 4 bases, with 17 bases between. CDR3 protein: CASSTPDRPGGNTIYF. The CDR3, as DNA: TGTGCCAGTAGTACACCGGACAGACCAGGCGGAAACACCATATATTTT. Full variable domain (remainder filled in from reference TRBV19 and TRBJ1-3): DGGITQSPKYLFRKEGQNVTLSCEQNLNHDAMYWYRQDPGQGLRLIYYSQIVNDFQKGDIAEGYSVSREKKESFPLTVTSAQKNPTAFYLCASSTPDRPGGNTIYFGEGSWLTVV.

This clone was detected only once. The chain carries TRBV28 and TRBJ2-7, with unresolved D. Trimming took 5 bases from V and 5 from J, leaving 19 bases between them. The CDR3 extends over 15 amino acids. The germline gives CDR1 MDHEN, CDR2 SYDVKM. CDR3 in amino acids: CASSPLRGQRDEQYF. As DNA, the CDR3 is TGTGCCAGCAGTCCCTTGCGAGGCCAAAGGGACGAGCAGTACTTC. The full variable domain, in which reference TRBV28 and TRBJ2-7 provide the parts outside the CDR3, is DVKVTQSSRYLVKRTGEKVFLECVQDMDHENMFWYRQDPGLGLRLIYFSYDVKMKEKGDIPEGYSVSREKKERFSLILESASTNQTSMYLCASSPLRGQRDEQYFGPGTRLTVT.

V gene TRBV27 combines with J gene TRBJ2-1; tentatively, D is TRBD1 (7 bases). The CDR3 runs 13 residues. Deletions cut 5 bases from V and 5 bases from J, with 10 bases between. CDR1 and CDR2 from the germline V gene are MNHEY and SMNVEV (reference sequence). CDR3 sequence: CASSPRGDNEQFF. The CDR3 coding sequence is TGTGCCAGCAGTCCCAGGGGGGACAATGAGCAGTTCTTC.

The V gene is TRBV5-6, the J gene TRBJ1-4, with a weak D call TRBD1 (5 bases). The V and J ends lost 4 bases and 5 bases respectively, with 12 bases between them. Germline CDR1 reads SGHDT; CDR2 reads YYEEEE. The length of the CDR3 is 14 residues. Written as DNA, the CDR3 is TGTGCCAGCAGCCCGACAGACGACAATGAAAAACTGTTTTTT. This translates into CASSPTDDNEKLFF.

V gene TRBV30 combines with J gene TRBJ1-2, with TRBD1 matching over 9 bases. The V gene end was trimmed by 5 bases and the J gene end by 0 bases; junction bases not matched to a gene: 10. This CDR3 region has 16 residues. Germline assignment: CDR1 GTSNPN and CDR2 SVGIG (reference sequence). The CDR3 sequence is CAWDGDREVTNYGYTF. The CDR3 nucleotides read TGTGCCTGGGATGGGGACAGGGAGGTCACTAACTATGGCTACACCTTC.

This clone was seen more than once but under ten times. The chain links TRBV10-3 to TRBJ1-1; 10 bases match TRBD1. In germline, CDR1 is ENHRY, CDR2 SYGVKD. This CDR3 has 19 residues. V shed 1 base and J 2 bases; nucleotides not matched to a gene: 13. The CDR3 sequence: CAISEFSILRDRGNTEAFF. In nucleotides, the CDR3 is TGTGCCATCAGTGAGTTCTCAATTCTCCGGGACAGGGGAAACACTGAAGCTTTCTTT.

This clone has ten or more counts. This chain joins TRBV6-5 and TRBJ1-1; D not resolved. V gave up 0 bases and J gave up 4 bases, with 12 bases separating them. The CDR3 has 15 amino acids. Per germline, CDR1 MNHEY and CDR2 SVGAGI. The CDR3 DNA follows: TGTGCCAGCAGTTACTCCGTGGCGGGGTTCACTGAAGCTTTCTTT. Translated: CASSYSVAGFTEAFF.

This rearrangement joins TRBV30 to TRBJ1-2; D ambiguous. The CDR3 has 13 amino acids. The V and J ends lost 2 bases and 3 bases respectively, with 10 bases between them. Germline values: CDR1 GTSNPN, CDR2 SVGIG (reference sequence). The chain's CDR3 is CAWSPLQYYGYTF. The CDR3 DNA is TGTGCCTGGAGTCCTCTACAGTACTATGGCTACACCTTC.